The T cell receptor (beta chain) under discussion was sequenced for a study of T-cell memory formation after mild COVID-19. The wider study: Largely, TCR clusters stayed within a single donor.

With 4 bases removed from V and 3 bases from J, the gap between germline ends came to 14 bases. The CDR3 loop spans 14 amino acids. The germline CDR1 and CDR2 sequences are SGDLS and YYNGEE. General study findings and limits: Confirmation was lacking for SARS-CoV-2 specificity of second-wave clones that peaked on day 37. Clones contracting over day 15 to 85 were CD4/CD8 balanced, with later expanders leaning CD4+.

TCRdb analysed the 5' RACE reads with MiXCR anew, one entry per CDR3 protein. The sample yields about 390,000 distinct CDR3 sequences, under 25% seen once. This clonotype was observed a handful of times. Its specificity is not known. The rearrangement joins TRBV9 to TRBJ2-7; D gene unclear. Sequences were obtained from PBMCs or a T cell subset sorted from them (not recorded which). The receptor's source is an adult woman who had mild COVID-19 (a few samples of this study predate the infection). Cell type and time point are not known. The CDR3 bases are TGTGCCAGCAGCCCTCGGGTGGTGGACTACGAGCAGTACTTC. This sequence encodes CASSPRVVDYEQYF.